The source of this TCR beta chain is a study of T cells in Graves' hyperthyroidism and ophthalmopathy. Study conclusions and caveats: Using 13 V-J features, a model discriminated ophthalmopathy from stable hyperthyroidism.

From RNA transcripts, TCR beta CDR3 regions were amplified. HTBI primers were used for first-round RT-PCR of the TCR CDR3. Each CDR3 protein gets one entry after TCRdb re-called the multiplex PCR reads with MiXCR. Among around 600,000 distinct CDR3 sequences listed, approximately 14% were seen once. Of note for this clonotype: Its specificity is unknown.

CDR3 size: 12 residues. Trimming shortened V by 3 bases and J by 1 base, and 7 bases separated the two germline ends. In germline, CDR1 is DFQATT, CDR2 SNEGSKA (reference sequence). The sequence was obtained from a woman aged 45 to 65 with Graves' ophthalmopathy. The sequenced material came from blood. The chain is built from TRBV20-1 and TRBJ2-7; D gene unclear. CDR3 in amino acids: CSASTSSYEQYF. Here the CDR3 DNA reads TGCAGTGCTAGTACCTCTTCCTACGAGCAGTACTTC.